This T cell receptor (beta chain) was retrieved from a study of cytomegalovirus exposure and HLA in healthy donors. The table came from immunoSEQ multiplex PCR; TCRdb's copy has only in-frame clones and leaves some out. This sample has just under 75,000 clones, with around 94% found just once. Concerning this clone itself: Its specificity is unknown.

The CDR3 spans 13 residues. CDR1 and CDR2 from the germline V gene are SGHTA and FQGNSA. Trimming shortened V by 5 bases and J by 3 bases, and 10 bases separated the two germline ends. Study-level points and caveats: Whilst most TCR sequences proved rare, a subset of public TCRs occurred across many donors. Subsequent analysis showed first-cohort TCR clusters tending to co-occur in 120 validation repertoires.

This receptor was taken from a young woman in good health and CMV-seropositive. The chain carries TRBV7-2 and TRBJ1-1; a weak D match, TRBD1 (6 bases). Source material: PBMCs. The CDR3 reads CASSRRTDTEAFF. Written as DNA, the CDR3 is TGTGCCAGCAGCAGAAGGACAGACACTGAAGCTTTCTTT.